The rows below give T cell receptor beta chains drawn from one sample of a study of cytotoxic CD8 clonotypes in ibrutinib-treated CLL. Clones were read by immunoSEQ multiplex PCR, and TCRdb kept only the in-frame ones, dropping some. The table lists around 330,000 clones, roughly 70% of them singletons. Sequenced material: PBMCs, taken after 36 months of ibrutinib treatment. The receptor set was obtained from a human donor with chronic lymphocytic leukemia. Both conserved end residues are part of each CDR3. D genes are given only for firm matches. Only part of the rows carry a size: once, few, many, or a class if the clone is expanded.

10	NA	TRBV28	NA	TRBJ2-7	CASTGVVQYF	TGTGCCAGCACTGGGGTGGTGCAGTACTTC
15	NA	TRBV7-2	NA	TRBJ2-3	CASSDEGGPEDTQYF	TGTGCCAGCAGCGACGAGGGGGGGCCGGAAGATACGCAGTATTTT
15	NA	TRBV9	NA	TRBJ1-3	CASSVEGGNFNTIYF	TGTGCCAGCAGCGTAGAGGGGGGCAACTTCAACACCATATATTTT
16	NA	TRBV11-2	NA	TRBJ2-3	CASSLGRVASTDTQYF	TGTGCCAGCAGCTTAGGCCGCGTAGCCTCCACAGATACGCAGTATTTT
8	few	TRBV12-5	TRBD2	TRBJ2-1	CASGGSVF	TGTGCTAGCGGGGGGTCGGTCTTC
15	NA	TRBV5-4	NA	TRBJ2-5	CASSPRRPTGETQYF	TGTGCCAGCAGCCCCCGGCGCCCTACGGGGGAGACCCAGTACTTC
10	NA	TRBV9	NA	TRBJ1-2	CASSGTDYTF	TGTGCCAGTAGCGGGACGGACTACACCTTC
13	few	TRBV27	NA	TRBJ2-3	CASSSQGVDTQYF	TGTGCCAGCAGTTCCCAAGGGGTGGATACGCAGTATTTT
15	NA	TRBV7-6	NA	TRBJ1-4	CASRAGVTTNEKLFF	TGTGCCAGCAGGGCAGGGGTTACAACTAATGAAAAACTGTTTTTT
21	NA	TRBV28	TRBD2	TRBJ2-3	CASSLIIGEGTSGSGADTQYF	TGTGCCAGCAGTTTAATTATCGGGGAGGGGACTAGCGGGAGCGGGGCAGATACGCAGTATTTT
13	NA	TRBV4-3	NA	TRBJ2-7	CASSQEGGDEQYF	TGCGCCAGCAGCCAAGAAGGAGGGGACGAGCAGTACTTC
14	NA	TRBV11-2	NA	TRBJ1-1	CASSSSLGVTEAFF	TGTGCCAGCAGCTCCTCCCTCGGCGTCACTGAAGCTTTCTTT
13	NA	TRBV29-1	NA	TRBJ2-4	CSVEGGREGIQYF	TGCAGCGTTGAAGGGGGCAGGGAAGGCATTCAGTACTTC
14	few	TRBV5-5	NA	TRBJ2-7	CASSLAQGHYEQYF	TGTGCCAGCAGCTTGGCCCAGGGCCACTACGAGCAGTACTTC